Each of the 19 T cell receptor beta chains below was sequenced from the same sample in a study of regulatory T cells in long-lasting Graves disease. As to time point: persistent/refractory GD, antithyroid drugs over 5 years with positive TRAb. Construction of the TCR library relied on RNA isolated from PBMCs. Libraries of TCR beta came from iRepertoire HTBI primers plus Arm-PCR of CDR3 regions. TCRdb re-derived calls from the multiplex PCR reads in MiXCR, one entry per CDR3 protein. The sample contains 300,000 to 350,000 distinct CDR3 sequences, roughly a fifth of which appear only once. The material sequenced was peripheral blood mononuclear cells (PBMCs), taken when the disease was refractory, from a patient treated with antithyroid drugs. The receptors were gathered from a female donor with Graves disease.

The chain joins TRBV20-1 to TRBJ1-2; tentatively, D is TRBD1 (5 bases). V gave up 3 bases and J gave up 4 bases, with 24 bases separating them. This CDR3 is built from 17 residues. The germline CDR1 and CDR2 sequences are DFQATT and SNEGSKA (reference sequence). This CDR3 is CSASSLDKVNGIYGYTF. CDR3 DNA: TGCAGTGCTAGTTCCTTGGACAAGGTCAACGGAATCTATGGCTACACCTTC.

This clonotype was counted between two and nine times. This chain links TRBV5-4 with TRBJ2-7; possibly TRBD2 for D (5 bases). The germline V gene encodes CDR1 SGHNT and CDR2 YYREEE (reference sequence). The CDR3 totals 16 residues. V lost 0 bases and J 1 base, leaving 14 bases between the germline ends. CDR3 sequence reads: CASSLGTGSESYEQYF. The CDR3 DNA reads TGTGCCAGCAGCTTGGGTACGGGTAGCGAATCCTACGAGCAGTACTTC.

The V gene is TRBV3-1, the J gene TRBJ2-3; perhaps TRBD2 as D (6 bases). The CDR3 covers 18 residues. The germline V gene encodes CDR1 LGHDT and CDR2 YNNKEL (reference sequence). V lost 0 bases and J 6 bases, leaving 22 bases between the germline ends. The CDR3 bases are TGTGCCAGCAGCCAAGATACGGGATACCGTCCCGGAGGGGATACGCAGTATTTT. Translation: CASSQDTGYRPGGDTQYF.

This clonotype was counted many times. This chain uses TRBV11-1 with TRBJ1-5, with 7 bases fitting TRBD1. The V gene's germline CDR1 is SGHAT and CDR2 FQDESV (reference sequence). With 5 bases clipped from V and 7 bases from J, the junction kept 14 bases outside the gene matches. The CDR3 has 16 residues. For the CDR3, the DNA is TGTGCCAGCAGCCCACGGGCGAAGGGGGCTCGGCAGCCCCAGCATTTT. As protein: CASSPRAKGARQPQHF.

The chain joins TRBV12-3 or TRBV12-4 to TRBJ1-3; D remains ambiguous. V lost 1 base, J lost 4 bases, and 8 bases lay in between. The CDR3 runs to 14 residues. The CDR3 loop is CASSLDLGGNTIYF. Written as DNA, the CDR3 is TGTGCCAGCAGTTTAGATTTGGGAGGAAACACCATATATTTT.

This clonotype occurred a few times. The chain couples TRBV7-9 to TRBJ2-4, with D perhaps assigned TRBD1 or TRBD2 (5 bases each). CDR1 and CDR2 from the germline V gene are SEHNR and FQNEAQ (reference sequence). There are 16 residues in the CDR3. The germline V and J ends were trimmed by 0 bases and 9 bases, with 18 bases remaining between them. The CDR3 protein is CASSLALGRDETIQYF. In nucleotides, the CDR3 is TGTGCCAGCAGCTTAGCGCTGGGCAGGGACGAAACCATTCAGTACTTC.

This clonotype was seen a handful of times. The V gene is TRBV6-4, the J gene TRBJ1-5, with TRBD1 as a possible D gene (6 bases). The CDR3 totals 15 residues. CDR1 and CDR2 from the germline V gene are MRHNA and SNTAGT. V gave up 5 bases and J gave up 2 bases, with 13 bases separating them. The CDR3 region is CASSRTGNGNQPQHF. DNA of the CDR3: TGTGCCAGCAGTCGTACAGGGAATGGCAATCAGCCCCAGCATTTT.

The V call is TRBV20-1, the J call TRBJ2-5; TRBD1 agrees at 10 bases. V shed 5 bases, J shed 5 bases, and the junction held 5 bases outside the gene matches. CDR1 and CDR2 (germline): DFQATT, SNEGSKA (reference sequence). This CDR3 region has 13 residues. DNA of the CDR3: TGCAGTGCTCCCGGGACAGGGGTGGAGACCCAGTACTTC. It translates to CSAPGTGVETQYF.

In this sample, this clonotype turned up a few times. The chain couples TRBV29-1 to TRBJ2-7; tentative D call: TRBD1 (6 bases). Per the germline V gene, CDR1 is SQVTM and CDR2 is ANQGSEA. CDR3 length: 13 amino acids. Trimming took 5 bases from V and 2 from J, leaving 13 bases between them. The DNA for the CDR3 is TGCAGCGTTAAAGGGACACTAACCTACGAGCAGTACTTC. This translates into CSVKGTLTYEQYF.

This clonotype was counted at least ten times. This chain connects TRBV11-2 to TRBJ1-2; D not resolved. CDR1 and CDR2 from the germline V gene are SGHAT and FQNNGV. V was clipped by 1 base and J by 7 bases, with 7 bases between them. CDR3 length: 12 residues. The CDR3 DNA is TGTGCCAGCAGCTTAGGTATCTCTGGCTACACCTTC. This sequence encodes CASSLGISGYTF.

This clonotype was observed a few times. The V call is TRBV27, the J call TRBJ2-7; 7 nucleotides line up with TRBD1. The CDR3 loop spans 14 amino acids. Germline values: CDR1 MNHEY, CDR2 SMNVEV (reference sequence). Losses at the gene ends were 4 bases for V and 1 base for J; bases not matched to a gene: 4. The CDR3 loop is CASSSPTGSYEQYF. The CDR3 nucleotides are TGTGCCAGCAGTTCTCCGACAGGGTCCTACGAGCAGTACTTC.

This clonotype was detected many times. This chain uses TRBV28 with TRBJ1-2; D perhaps matches TRBD1 (6 bases). V was cut by 7 bases and J by 8 bases, with 14 bases left in between. This CDR3 is built from 12 residues. Per the germline V gene, CDR1 is MDHEN and CDR2 is SYDVKM. CDR3 DNA sequence: TGTGCCAGCACCTTGCCCAGGGGCGGCTACACCTTC. This encodes CASTLPRGGYTF.

The genes are TRBV13 and TRBJ1-4, with TRBD1 as a possible D gene (5 bases). Looked up from germline, CDR1 is PRHDT and CDR2 is FYEKMQ (reference sequence). V was cut by 10 bases and J by 8 bases, with 20 bases left in between. The CDR3 runs 14 residues. This CDR3 is CATPAFRAREKLFF. The CDR3 nucleotides read TGTGCCACCCCAGCTTTCAGGGCTCGAGAAAAACTGTTTTTT. Filled out from reference TRBV13 and TRBJ1-4, the complete variable domain reads AAGVIQSPRHLIKEKRETATLKCYPIPRHDTVYWYQQGPGQDPQFLISFYEKMQSDKGSIPDRFSAQQFSDYHSELNMSSLELGDSALYFCATPAFRAREKLFFGSGTQLSVL.

This rearrangement joins TRBV3-1 to TRBJ1-2; 7 bases agree with TRBD1. V was clipped by 5 bases and J by 6 bases; unmatched bases: 9. This CDR3 spans 14 amino acids. Germline V gene lookup returns CDR1 LGHDT and CDR2 YNNKEL (reference sequence). The CDR3 loop reads CASSSPTGDHGYTF. The CDR3 DNA reads as TGTGCCAGCAGCTCACCCACAGGGGACCATGGCTACACCTTC.

This clonotype appeared many times. V and J are TRBV28 and TRBJ2-5; D is perhaps TRBD2 (5 bases). The CDR3 is made up of 15 amino acids. CDR1 MDHEN and CDR2 SYDVKM come from the germline V gene. Trimming stripped 5 bases from V and 4 bases from J, with 17 bases between. CDR3: CASSAPTRLGETQYF. CDR3 bases: TGTGCCAGCAGTGCGCCCACTAGATTAGGAGAGACCCAGTACTTC.

This clonotype was found a few times. The V gene is TRBV4-1, the J gene TRBJ1-6; unclear D gene. CDR3 length: 13 residues. Germline loops: CDR1 MGHRA, CDR2 YSYEKL. V lost 7 bases and J lost 7, with 11 bases in between. CDR3 sequence (DNA): TGCGCCAGCACCCGCCCCGGGAATTCACCCCTCCACTTT. Translation gives CASTRPGNSPLHF.

This clonotype was seen ten or more times. The genes are TRBV6-1 and TRBJ1-1, with 8 bases matching TRBD1. Trimming removed 5 bases from V and 8 bases from J; junction bases left unmatched: 7. Germline values: CDR1 MNHNS, CDR2 SASEGT. The CDR3 totals 13 residues. The CDR3 region is CASSTWTGKEAFF. The DNA of the CDR3 is TGTGCCAGCAGTACTTGGACAGGGAAAGAAGCTTTCTTT.

As regards this clonotype: Sequence at one end of the junction differs from germline and may be a read error. This chain joins TRBV18 and TRBJ2-7, with D maybe TRBD1 (6 bases). Germline V gene sequence: CDR1 KGHSH, CDR2 LQKENI. This CDR3 is built from 14 residues. Here the CDR3 reads CAGSPRTDSYEQYF. CDR3 nucleotides: TGTGCCGGCTCACCCAGGACAGATTCCTACGAGCAGTACTTC.

This clonotype was counted many times. The chain combines TRBV6-5 with TRBJ2-5, with D unresolved. The germline V and J ends were trimmed by 2 bases and 0 bases, with 7 bases remaining between them. In germline, CDR1 is MNHEY, CDR2 SVGAGI. The CDR3 is 14 residues long. In DNA form, the CDR3 reads TGTGCCAGCAGTTACAGTGTGTACCAAGAGACCCAGTACTTC. It specifies CASSYSVYQETQYF.